This entry features one T cell receptor (beta chain) sequence. With the 5' RACE reads reprocessed, TCRdb shows one record per CDR3 protein and no DNA. The repertoire table contains about 380,000 distinct CDR3 sequences. This entry belongs to a study of monozygotic twins with inflammatory bowel disease. The CDR3 sequence is 18 residues long. Germline V lookup: CDR1 SGHAT, CDR2 FQNNGV. The chain carries TRBV11-2 and TRBJ2-6; TCRdb indicates TRBD2, and absent DNA this call remains unverified. The sequencing input was blood. The source of this sequence is a human donor with ulcerative colitis or Crohn's disease, or a healthy co-twin of an affected twin (not recorded which). The CDR3 sequence is CASSSGLASFSGANVLTF.